There are a few counts of the clone carrying this TCR beta chain. Its antigen is not identified. Each CDR3 protein gets one entry after TCRdb re-called the RT-PCR reads with MiXCR. The sample has roughly 650,000 distinct CDR3 sequences, less than 20% seen once. Germline CDR1 and CDR2: MNHEY and SVGEGT. The CDR3 totals 14 residues. The data belong to a study of response to subunit inactivated influenza vaccine. Study conclusions and caveats: Only a handful of new T cells, the authors suggested, are recruited with each seasonal influenza vaccination.

This sequence joins TRBV6-2 or TRBV6-3 and TRBJ2-1; maybe TRBD2 (5 bases). The J call may be incorrect, as the DNA end agrees better with TRBJ2-7. This sequence originates from a man over 45 who received an inactivated influenza vaccine. The sequenced sample was PBMCs from blood, obtained 11 to 12 days after vaccination. Written as DNA, the CDR3 is TGTGCCAGCAGTATGGCCTCCCCCGGGGATGAGCAGTACTTC. Protein product: CASSMASPGDEQYF.